This T cell receptor (beta chain) comes out of a study of CD8+CD57+ T cells in acquired aplastic anemia. About the research overall: Sorted CD4+ and CD8+ cell DNA averaged approximately 3.2 ug.

The authors sequenced patients whose flow cytometry had shown CD8+CD57+ cell expansion. Severe acquired aplastic anemia was diagnosed in all patients. Germline V gene sequence: CDR1 SEHNR, CDR2 FQNEAQ (reference sequence). V lost 5 bases and J lost 7; bases outside the gene matches: 11. This CDR3 is 16 amino acids long. Genomic DNA constituted the template upon which TCR beta VDJ and CDR3 profiling was performed. TCRdb independently ran MiXCR on the reads; one entry per CDR3 protein. The table shows 150,000 to 200,000 distinct CDR3 sequences, with roughly 63% occurring only once. Turning to this clonotype: Its antigen is unidentified.

General study findings and limits: Researchers report that around 31 CD8+ CDR3 sequences appeared in both patients and controls.

The sequenced sample was sorted CD4+, CD8+, or CD8+CD57+ T cells (not recorded which) from PBMCs. This sequence was found in a human donor with aplastic anemia. This sequence joins TRBV7-9 and TRBJ2-2; 9 bases fit TRBD2. The CDR3 nucleotides read TGTGCCAGCAGCCCCCCGGGACTAGCAGGCTACGGGGAGCTGTTTTTT. It yields the protein CASSPPGLAGYGELFF.